One and the same sample provided the 13 T cell receptor beta chains below, sequenced in a study of early T cells in non-severe SARS-CoV-2 infection. TCRdb ran MiXCR on the 5' RACE reads and lists one entry per CDR3 protein. The profile shows approximately 99,000 distinct CDR3 sequences, about 12% of them singletons. Sequencing was done on a sample of whole blood. The receptors stem from an adult who was a healthcare worker with PCR-confirmed SARS-CoV-2 infection or an uninfected control (not recorded which).

This clonotype was recorded at least ten times. Mismatch with germline at one junction end may stem from a read error. The gene calls are TRBV5-1 and TRBJ1-6; D is uncertain. Per germline, CDR1 SGHRS and CDR2 YFSETQ. This CDR3 has 14 amino acids. The CDR3 nucleotides are TGCGCCAGCAGTGTAACTGTGGAGCATTCCCCCCTCCACTTT. This encodes CASSVTVEHSPLHF.

The V gene is TRBV12-3 or TRBV12-4, the J gene TRBJ1-5, with unresolved D. The CDR3 spans 15 residues. Trimming left V 8 bases short and J 2 bases short, with 16 bases between. CDR3 amino acids: CASGLLRLRNQPQHF. The CDR3 region has the DNA TGTGCCAGCGGACTACTAAGATTACGCAATCAGCCCCAGCATTTT.

This chain links TRBV30 with TRBJ2-7, with 12 positions matching TRBD2. The germline V gene encodes CDR1 GTSNPN and CDR2 SVGIG (reference sequence). Trimming at V came to 5 bases and at J to 5 bases, leaving 7 bases not matched to a gene. CDR3 length equals 14 residues. The CDR3, as DNA: TGTGCCTGGGATCCTAGCGGGGGGGCCAACGAGCAGTACTTC. Protein product: CAWDPSGGANEQYF.

This chain joins TRBV20-1 and TRBJ1-2; 10 positions agree with TRBD1. The CDR3 has 15 amino acids. CDR1 is DFQATT and CDR2 is SNEGSKA in the germline V gene (reference sequence). Trimming took 3 bases from V and 4 from J; bases not matched to a gene: 8. The CDR3 loop reads CSARSDRGRFYGYTF. DNA for the CDR3: TGCAGTGCTAGGTCTGACAGGGGGCGCTTCTATGGCTACACCTTC.

The J gene is TRBJ2-3, the V gene TRBV19; no definite D call. The CDR3 totals 17 residues. Germline V gene data show CDR1 as LNHDA and CDR2 as SQIVND (reference sequence). The V and J ends lost 0 bases and 2 bases respectively, with 15 bases between them. CDR3 sequence: CASSIDLSPGPTDTQYF. The DNA of the CDR3 is TGTGCCAGTAGTATAGATCTCTCCCCTGGGCCCACAGATACGCAGTATTTT.

This clonotype has more than one count but fewer than ten. CDR3 in DNA: TGTGCCAGCAGTTTATCGAGCAGGGTACAGCAGCCCCAGCATTTT. This gives the protein CASSLSSRVQQPQHF. The gene calls are TRBV27 and TRBJ1-5, with TRBD1 as a possible D gene (5 bases). The CDR3 sequence is 15 residues long. CDR1 is MNHEY, CDR2 SMNVEV, per germline (reference sequence). V was pared by 0 bases and J by 7 bases, with 13 bases between.

This clonotype appeared many times. The chain has TRBV20-1 and TRBJ2-1; no definite D call. V lost 1 base and J 0 bases, leaving 7 bases between the germline ends. The germline V gene has CDR1 DFQATT and CDR2 SNEGSKA (reference sequence). This CDR3 region has 14 residues. The CDR3 bases are TGCAGTGCTAGAGGCCAGAGCTCCTACAATGAGCAGTTCTTC. Amino acid sequence: CSARGQSSYNEQFF.

Ten or more counts support this clonotype. The V call is TRBV10-3, the J call TRBJ2-1; TRBD2 aligns across 7 bases. The CDR3 totals 15 residues. Germline CDR1 reads ENHRY; CDR2 reads SYGVKD. V shed 4 bases, J shed 8 bases, and the junction held 11 bases outside the gene matches. Here the CDR3 DNA reads TGTGCCATCAGTGGTACCGAGACTAGCATGGATGAGCAGTTCTTC. This encodes CAISGTETSMDEQFF.

Many counts were recorded for this clonotype. V is TRBV7-6 and J is TRBJ2-7; D gene unclear. Trimming pared 1 base from V and 2 bases from J, leaving 6 bases between. This CDR3 has 13 residues. CDR1 and CDR2 from the germline V gene are SGHVS and FNYEAQ. The CDR3 region is CASSLGTAYEQYF. The DNA of the CDR3 is TGTGCCAGCAGCTTAGGTACAGCCTACGAGCAGTACTTC.

This CDR3 reads CSVEDLGHEQYF. The CDR3, as DNA: TGCAGCGTTGAAGACTTGGGGCACGAGCAGTACTTC. The chain links TRBV29-1 to TRBJ2-7; D might be TRBD1 (5 bases). V was shortened by 0 bases and J by 5 bases, with 8 bases between the two germline ends. The CDR3 has 12 amino acids. Germline V gives CDR1 SQVTM, CDR2 ANQGSEA.

V gene TRBV6-6 combines with J gene TRBJ2-1, with 10 bases identical to TRBD1. Germline V CDR1 and CDR2: MNHNY, SVGAGI (reference sequence). V lost 5 bases and J lost 0; bases outside the gene matches: 4. This CDR3 is built from 16 residues. CDR3 in amino acids: CASSRTGGSSYNEQFF. In DNA, the CDR3 is TGTGCCAGCAGTCGGACAGGGGGGAGCTCCTACAATGAGCAGTTCTTC.

There are many counts of this clonotype. The chain carries TRBV12-3 or TRBV12-4 and TRBJ1-5; TRBD1 might be the D (5 bases). The germline V and J ends were trimmed by 3 bases and 2 bases, with 14 bases remaining between them. The CDR3 contains 16 residues. CDR3 region: CASSLGQGVGNQPQHF. CDR3 nucleotides: TGTGCCAGCAGTTTGGGCCAGGGAGTTGGCAATCAGCCCCAGCATTTT.

This chain links TRBV28 with TRBJ1-1, with no clear D. Trimming took 2 bases from V and 5 from J, leaving 15 bases between them. This CDR3 has 15 amino acids. Germline-derived CDR1 and CDR2 are MDHEN and SYDVKM. The CDR3 here is CASSLEPLGLTEAFF. The CDR3 DNA follows: TGTGCCAGCAGTTTAGAGCCCCTTGGGCTGACTGAAGCTTTCTTT.